This entry lists 19 T cell receptor beta chains sequenced from one sample in a study of blood T cells in healthy people across ages. The authors ran a second PCR of roughly 6 to 12 cycles using a sample-barcoded 5' primer and a J-beta primer mix. In TCRdb, the 5' RACE reads were re-called with MiXCR into one record per CDR3 protein. The sample holds around 1.5 million distinct CDR3 sequences, 45% to 70% seen once. The sample comprised blood. The receptors derive from a man aged 18 to 30 in good health.

This clonotype was counted only a few times. This sequence joins TRBV2 and TRBJ2-1; D is undetermined. The CDR3 length is 11 residues. V lost 7 bases, J lost 4 bases, and 5 bases lay in between. The germline V gene encodes CDR1 SNHLY and CDR2 FYNNEI. CDR3: CASNGYNEQFF. In DNA, the CDR3 is TGTGCCAGCAATGGATACAATGAGCAGTTCTTC.

This clonotype was seen a single time. The chain carries TRBV7-8 and TRBJ2-2, with TRBD1 matching over 7 bases. The CDR3 sequence is 20 residues long. V lost 5 bases, J lost 2 bases, and 20 bases stayed unmatched. The germline CDR1 and CDR2 sequences are SGHVS and FQNEAQ. This CDR3 reads CASSLFWAPGTDINTGELFF. The CDR3 DNA is TGTGCCAGCAGCCTTTTCTGGGCACCGGGGACAGACATAAACACCGGGGAGCTGTTTTTT.

J is TRBJ2-7 and V is TRBV7-6; D might be TRBD2 (6 bases). The CDR3 is made up of 15 amino acids. V lost 5 bases and J 0 bases, leaving 14 bases between the germline ends. Germline V CDR1 and CDR2: SGHVS, FNYEAQ. As DNA, the CDR3 is TGTGCCAGCAGCCCCCTAGCGTCGAGCTCCTACGAGCAGTACTTC. Translation: CASSPLASSSYEQYF.

This rearrangement joins TRBV5-4 to TRBJ2-5; 7 nucleotides align to TRBD1. V trimming: 4 bases; J trimming: 0 bases; junction bases outside the gene matches: 9. Per the germline V gene, CDR1 is SGHNT and CDR2 is YYREEE (reference sequence). The CDR3 runs to 16 residues. CDR3 amino acids: CASSGPGTEYQETQYF. Written as DNA, the CDR3 is TGTGCCAGCAGCGGGCCCGGGACAGAGTACCAAGAGACCCAGTACTTC.

The chain combines TRBV10-1 with TRBJ1-6; TRBD1 matches 7 bases. The germline V gene has CDR1 WNHNN and CDR2 SYGVQD (reference sequence). The CDR3 runs 15 residues. The V segment lost 5 bases and the J segment 6 bases; nucleotides outside the gene matches: 7. As DNA, the CDR3 is TGCGCCAGCAGTTTTCCCGGGACAGCTAATTCACCCCTCCACTTT. Translating gives CASSFPGTANSPLHF.

The rearrangement joins TRBV10-3 to TRBJ2-3, with 14 bases matching TRBD2. Germline V gene lookup returns CDR1 ENHRY and CDR2 SYGVKD. Trimming took 6 bases from V and 4 from J; bases not matched to a gene: 6. This CDR3 comprises 16 residues. This chain's CDR3 is CAIRRTSGRIADTQYF. CDR3 nucleotides: TGTGCCATCAGGAGGACTAGCGGGAGGATCGCAGATACGCAGTATTTT.

The chain uses TRBV20-1 and TRBJ2-2; tentatively, D is TRBD1 or TRBD2 (6 bases each). This CDR3 has 15 amino acids. Trimming took 6 bases from V and 6 from J, leaving 20 bases between them. Germline loops: CDR1 DFQATT, CDR2 SNEGSKA (reference sequence). Here the CDR3 DNA reads TGCAGTGCGGCCTTAGTGAGGGGGGCCGCCGGGGAGCTGTTTTTT. This encodes CSAALVRGAAGELFF.

The chain has TRBV4-1 and TRBJ1-4; D is unclear. CDR1 is MGHRA and CDR2 is YSYEKL in the germline V gene. The CDR3 sequence is 15 residues long. Trimming cost V 1 base and J 5 bases, with 11 bases left between them. CDR3 residues: CASSQVDMINEKLFF. In DNA form, the CDR3 reads TGCGCCAGCAGCCAAGTCGACATGATAAATGAAAAACTGTTTTTT.

CDR3 bases: TGCGCCAGCAGCCAAAGTCCAGGTGCGGATGAGCAGTTCTTC. Its translation: CASSQSPGADEQFF. The rearrangement uses TRBV4-1 and TRBJ2-1; D not resolved. The V gene lost 2 bases and the J gene lost 8 bases, with 13 bases spanning the gap. The CDR3 is made up of 14 amino acids. Germline assignment: CDR1 MGHRA and CDR2 YSYEKL.

The chain uses TRBV30 and TRBJ1-2; TRBD1 matches at 9 bases. The trim removed 4 bases at V and 4 bases at J, leaving 7 bases unmatched. The CDR3 spans 14 residues. Germline CDR1 is GTSNPN and CDR2 is SVGIG (reference sequence). The DNA for the CDR3 is TGTGCCTGGAACACGGGACAGGGCCTCTATGGCTACACCTTC. This sequence encodes CAWNTGQGLYGYTF.

The V gene is TRBV15, the J gene TRBJ1-1; no reliable D call. V lost 1 base to trimming and J lost 11 bases, with 14 bases between them. Germline V gene lookup returns CDR1 LNHNV and CDR2 YYDKDF (reference sequence). The CDR3 totals 13 residues. The CDR3 region is CATSRGVLDFAFF. As DNA, the CDR3 is TGTGCCACCAGCAGAGGAGTACTCGATTTTGCTTTCTTT.

The V gene is TRBV4-1, the J gene TRBJ2-3; 7 bases agree with TRBD2. The CDR3 has 16 residues. In germline, CDR1 is MGHRA, CDR2 YSYEKL. J lost 0 bases, V lost 5 bases, and 8 bases had no gene match. CDR3 in DNA: TGCGCCAGCAGCGACCTACTAGCGTTTAGCACAGATACGCAGTATTTT. Amino acids: CASSDLLAFSTDTQYF.

The V gene is TRBV28, the J gene TRBJ1-5; D is unclear. Trimming pared 3 bases from V and 11 bases from J, leaving 11 bases between. Germline V gene data show CDR1 as MDHEN and CDR2 as SYDVKM. The CDR3 runs to 12 residues. The CDR3 DNA reads as TGTGCCAGCAGTTTTGAGAGGATCGCCCAGCATTTT. This gives the protein CASSFERIAQHF.

The CDR3 DNA reads as TGTGCCAGCAGTTCTCGGACAGGGGGGGGGAACACTGAAGCTTTCTTT. Translating gives CASSSRTGGGNTEAFF. V gene TRBV27 combines with J gene TRBJ1-1, with TRBD1 identical over 10 bases. CDR3 length: 16 amino acids. Germline CDR1 reads MNHEY; CDR2 reads SMNVEV (reference sequence). Trimming removed 4 bases from V and 1 base from J; junction bases left unmatched: 6.

V is TRBV29-1 and J is TRBJ1-2, with D possibly being TRBD1 (5 bases). The CDR3 covers 14 residues. Germline-derived CDR1 and CDR2 are SQVTM and ANQGSEA. With 6 bases removed from V and 7 bases from J, the gap between germline ends came to 21 bases. For the CDR3, the DNA is TGCAGCGTCGCCGGGGGATCTTTAACGGGTGGCTACACCTTC. Translated: CSVAGGSLTGGYTF.

This rearrangement joins TRBV4-1 to TRBJ2-1, with D perhaps TRBD2 (6 bases). Germline CDR1 and CDR2: MGHRA and YSYEKL. There are 16 residues in the CDR3. Trimming cost V 4 bases and J 0 bases, with 13 bases left between them. Here the CDR3 DNA reads TGCGCCAGCAGCCCAAGGGACGGGAGCTCCTACAATGAGCAGTTCTTC. This sequence encodes CASSPRDGSSYNEQFF.

The chain combines TRBV20-1 with TRBJ2-7, with D unresolved. CDR3 size: 13 residues. Trimming took 1 base from V and 4 from J, leaving 11 bases between them. Per the germline V gene, CDR1 is DFQATT and CDR2 is SNEGSKA (reference sequence). In DNA, the CDR3 is TGCAGTGCTAGAGGTCAGATAGTTTACGAGCAGTACTTC. It encodes CSARGQIVYEQYF.

V and J are TRBV11-2 and TRBJ2-4; D is perhaps TRBD1 (5 bases). The DNA end favors TRBJ2-7, so the J call may be wrong. Germline CDR1 is SGHAT and CDR2 is FQNNGV. The CDR3 is made up of 17 amino acids. The CDR3 DNA sequence: TGTGCCAGCAGCTTATTTCCCTCCCTAGGGGTTAGCTACGAGCAGTACTTC. Amino acids: CASSLFPSLGVSYEQYF.

The chain carries TRBV4-1 and TRBJ2-5; no clear D gene. This CDR3 region has 14 residues. V dropped 3 bases and J dropped 2 bases, with 10 bases sitting between them. Germline CDR1 is MGHRA and CDR2 is YSYEKL. The CDR3 loop is CASSQLPLQETQYF. In DNA form, the CDR3 reads TGCGCCAGCAGCCAGCTTCCTTTACAAGAGACCCAGTACTTC.